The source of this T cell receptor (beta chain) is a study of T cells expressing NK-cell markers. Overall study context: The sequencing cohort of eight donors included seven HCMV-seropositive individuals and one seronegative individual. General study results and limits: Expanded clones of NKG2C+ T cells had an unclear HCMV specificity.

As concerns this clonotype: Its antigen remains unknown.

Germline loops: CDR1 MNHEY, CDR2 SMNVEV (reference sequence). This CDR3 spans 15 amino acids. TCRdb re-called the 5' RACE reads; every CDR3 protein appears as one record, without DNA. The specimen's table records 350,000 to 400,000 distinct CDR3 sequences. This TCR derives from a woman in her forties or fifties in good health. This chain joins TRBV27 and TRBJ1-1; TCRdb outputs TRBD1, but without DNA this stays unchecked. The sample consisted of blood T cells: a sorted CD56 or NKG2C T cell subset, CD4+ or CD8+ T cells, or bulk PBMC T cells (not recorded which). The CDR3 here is CASSRGMDVNTEAFF.